The following is a TCR beta chain sequence with its context. The data are from a study of blood T cell repertoires in COVID-19. Study as a whole: The United States, Italy and Spain supplied acute and convalescent COVID-19 samples. The analysed material was cDNA or gDNA that came from T cells, B-cell-depleted T cells, or PBMCs.

In the original processing: Amplifying reference gene primers gave estimates of nucleated cell counts. The protocol was immunoSEQ multiplex PCR, while the TCRdb copy is restricted to in-frame clones and leaves out a portion. That table supplies the V and J calls and clone size; D and trimming were determined from the DNA. The sample has 110,000 to 150,000 clones, around 76% seen once; the top ten hold about 4%. Trimming cost V 7 bases and J 4 bases; bases outside gene matches: 6. Per the germline V gene, CDR1 is SQVTM and CDR2 is ANQGSEA. The CDR3 is made up of 13 amino acids. The sequence derives from a man aged 55 to 70 with acute or convalescent COVID-19. The chain links TRBV29-1 to TRBJ1-4; 7 bases line up with TRBD1. The sequenced sample consisted of peripheral blood. The CDR3 spells CSAKQGYNEKLFF. The CDR3 DNA follows: TGCAGCGCGAAACAGGGGTATAATGAAAAACTGTTTTTT.